These 4 T cell receptor beta chains were all obtained from the same sample, sequenced in a study of T cell changes during pregnancy in multiple sclerosis. Generated by immunoSEQ multiplex PCR, the TCRdb table keeps only in-frame clones and is missing some. The table includes 55,000 to 65,000 clones, roughly 90% detected once. This material consisted of peripheral blood, taken in the first trimester of pregnancy. Receptors were obtained from a female donor in good health, enrolled as a control in a pregnancy study.

The rearrangement uses TRBV7-8 and TRBJ2-5; D is perhaps TRBD2 (6 bases). Germline V gives CDR1 SGHVS, CDR2 FQNEAQ. V lost 4 bases, J lost 5 bases, and 17 bases lay in between. The CDR3 length is 15 residues. The CDR3 loop is CASSSYSGASETQYF. The DNA of the CDR3 is TGTGCCAGCAGCTCATACTCGGGAGCAAGTGAGACCCAGTACTTC.

This clone has just a few counts. The V gene is TRBV27, the J gene TRBJ1-6, with a possible D match to TRBD1 (5 bases). In germline, CDR1 is MNHEY, CDR2 SMNVEV (reference sequence). V lost 6 bases and J 12 bases, leaving 18 bases between the germline ends. The CDR3 contains 14 residues. As DNA, the CDR3 is TGTGCCAGCAGAGAGGGACTCCCCTTTATACCCCTCCACTTT. Residues: CASREGLPFIPLHF.

The V and J genes are TRBV29-1 and TRBJ2-5; 9 nucleotides match TRBD1. V shed 7 bases, J shed 4 bases, and the junction held 10 bases outside the gene matches. Germline V gene data show CDR1 as SQVTM and CDR2 as ANQGSEA. This CDR3 spans 14 amino acids. In DNA, the CDR3 is TGCAGCGGGGAGGACAGGGGAGGTCCAGAGACCCAGTACTTC. This codes for CSGEDRGGPETQYF.

The chain links TRBV7-6 to TRBJ1-5; D possibly corresponds to TRBD1 (5 bases). The CDR3 extends over 14 amino acids. Per germline, CDR1 SGHVS and CDR2 FNYEAQ. V was cut by 4 bases and J by 1 base, with 8 bases left in between. CDR3 coding DNA: TGTGCCAGCAGCTCACAGGAGAGCAATCAGCCCCAGCATTTT. This gives the protein CASSSQESNQPQHF.